Each of the 9 T cell receptor beta chains below was sequenced from the same sample in a study of cytomegalovirus exposure and HLA in healthy donors. With 60 Vbeta and 13 Jbeta primers, the PCR was carried out. Produced via immunoSEQ multiplex PCR; TCRdb's table is partial and in-frame only. The table records around 150,000 clones, roughly 78% of them present only once. Sequenced material: PBMCs. The source of these receptors is a woman in her 40s in good health and CMV-seronegative.

The chain employs TRBV4-1 and TRBJ2-5; the match to TRBD2 covers 13 bases. Germline CDR1 and CDR2: MGHRA and YSYEKL. The CDR3 consists of 14 residues. Losses at the gene ends were 5 bases for V and 6 bases for J; bases not matched to a gene: 3. The DNA of the CDR3 is TGCGCCAGCAGCGGGACTAGCGGGGCGCAGACCCAGTACTTC. It yields the protein CASSGTSGAQTQYF.

This clone has more than one count but fewer than ten. The rearrangement joins TRBV6-6 to TRBJ1-1, with 9 bases that match TRBD1. The CDR3 is 14 residues long. Unmatched junction bases numbered 6, after V lost 3 bases and J lost 7 bases. Germline assignment: CDR1 MNHNY and CDR2 SVGAGI (reference sequence). The CDR3 loop reads CASSYIGTGSEAFF. CDR3 sequence (DNA): TGTGCCAGCAGTTATATAGGGACAGGGAGTGAAGCTTTCTTT.

The chain is built from TRBV18 and TRBJ1-2; D uncertain. Trimming shortened V by 5 bases and J by 0 bases, and 13 bases separated the two germline ends. The CDR3 runs 15 residues. Germline V gene lookup returns CDR1 KGHSH and CDR2 LQKENI. The CDR3 region is CASSTRENANYGYTF. The CDR3 DNA is TGTGCCAGCTCAACCCGGGAAAATGCTAACTATGGCTACACCTTC.

CDR3 nucleotide sequence: TGTGCCAGCAGCTTAGTTTCAGGCACTGAAGCTTTCTTT. Translation: CASSLVSGTEAFF. The chain uses TRBV7-8 and TRBJ1-1, with unresolved D. Trimming pared 1 base from V and 4 bases from J, leaving 7 bases between. The CDR3 has 13 residues. The V gene's germline CDR1 is SGHVS and CDR2 FQNEAQ.

The chain couples TRBV5-1 to TRBJ2-3; possible D gene TRBD1, 6 bases. The CDR3 spans 14 residues. V lost 4 bases, J lost 4 bases, and 13 bases lay in between. The germline gives CDR1 SGHRS, CDR2 YFSETQ. The CDR3 is CASSPGTLADTQYF. DNA for the CDR3: TGCGCCAGCAGCCCCGGGACACTAGCAGATACGCAGTATTTT.

This chain connects TRBV7-9 to TRBJ1-5; 11 nucleotides line up with TRBD1. CDR3 length: 18 amino acids. The germline V gene has CDR1 SEHNR and CDR2 FQNEAQ (reference sequence). The junction had 5 bases not matched to a gene; V was cut back by 1 base and J by 0 bases. In DNA form, the CDR3 reads TGTGCCAGCAGCTTAGTGGGGACAGGGGGTTATAGCAATCAGCCCCAGCATTTT. Translated: CASSLVGTGGYSNQPQHF. Variable domain in full (rest from reference TRBV7-9 and TRBJ1-5): DTGVSQNPRHKITKRGQNVTFRCDPISEHNRLYWYRQTLGQGPEFLTYFQNEAQLEKSRLLSDRFSAERPKGSFSTLEIQRTEQGDSAMYLCASSLVGTGGYSNQPQHFGDGTRLSIL.

The chain recombines TRBV5-1 with TRBJ2-5; 7 bases fit TRBD2. The CDR3 contains 14 residues. The germline V gene has CDR1 SGHRS and CDR2 YFSETQ. The trim removed 4 bases at V and 5 bases at J, leaving 8 bases unmatched. The CDR3 DNA reads as TGCGCCAGCAGCCCGGGGGGTCTCCGGGAGACCCAGTACTTC. The encoded protein is CASSPGGLRETQYF.

This clone appeared once. The chain links TRBV13 to TRBJ1-1, with D possibly being TRBD1 (6 bases). Germline-derived CDR1 and CDR2 are PRHDT and FYEKMQ (reference sequence). This CDR3 contains 16 residues. The ends were cut back, 5 bases at V and 1 base at J, with 17 bases in the middle. The CDR3 DNA reads as TGTGCCAGCAGCCCACGGGACATACTAACGAACACTGAAGCTTTCTTT. Amino acids: CASSPRDILTNTEAFF.

The DNA for the CDR3 is TGTGCCAGCAGCTTGAGTACCTCGGGCAATCAGCCCCAGCATTTT. Translated, it gives CASSLSTSGNQPQHF. V usage is TRBV5-8 and J usage is TRBJ1-5; D call uncertain. Germline V lookup: CDR1 SGHTS, CDR2 YDEGEE. The CDR3 is 15 residues long. Trimming removed 1 base from V and 2 bases from J, with 10 bases in between.